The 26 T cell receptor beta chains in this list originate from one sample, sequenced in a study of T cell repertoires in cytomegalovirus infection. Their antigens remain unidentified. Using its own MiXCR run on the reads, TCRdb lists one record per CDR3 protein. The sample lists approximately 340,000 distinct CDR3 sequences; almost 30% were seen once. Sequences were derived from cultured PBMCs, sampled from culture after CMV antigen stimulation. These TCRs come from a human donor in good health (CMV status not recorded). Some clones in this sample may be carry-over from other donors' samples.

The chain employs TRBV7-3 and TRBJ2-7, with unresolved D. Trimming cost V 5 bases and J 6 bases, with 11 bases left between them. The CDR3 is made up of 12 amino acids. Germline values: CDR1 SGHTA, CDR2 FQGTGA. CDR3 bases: TGTGCCAGCAGCCCTAATACGTTCGAGCAGTACTTC. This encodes CASSPNTFEQYF.

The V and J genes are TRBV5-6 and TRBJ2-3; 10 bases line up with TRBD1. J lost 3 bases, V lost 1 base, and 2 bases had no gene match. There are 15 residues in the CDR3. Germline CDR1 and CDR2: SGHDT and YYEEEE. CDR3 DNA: TGTGCCAGCAGCTTGCGGACAGGGGGGACAGATACGCAGTATTTT. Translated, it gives CASSLRTGGTDTQYF.

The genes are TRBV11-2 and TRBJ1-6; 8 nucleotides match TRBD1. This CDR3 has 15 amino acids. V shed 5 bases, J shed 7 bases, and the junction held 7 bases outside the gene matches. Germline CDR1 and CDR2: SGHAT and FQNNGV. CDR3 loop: CASSPGRQGNSPLHF. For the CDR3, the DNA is TGTGCCAGCAGCCCGGGAAGACAGGGGAATTCACCCCTCCACTTT.

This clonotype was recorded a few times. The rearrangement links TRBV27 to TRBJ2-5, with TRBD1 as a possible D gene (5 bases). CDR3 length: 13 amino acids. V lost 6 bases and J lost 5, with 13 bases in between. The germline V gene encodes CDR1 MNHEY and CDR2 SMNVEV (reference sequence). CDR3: CASSTRTTETQYF. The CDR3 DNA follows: TGTGCCAGCAGCACCAGGACAACGGAGACCCAGTACTTC.

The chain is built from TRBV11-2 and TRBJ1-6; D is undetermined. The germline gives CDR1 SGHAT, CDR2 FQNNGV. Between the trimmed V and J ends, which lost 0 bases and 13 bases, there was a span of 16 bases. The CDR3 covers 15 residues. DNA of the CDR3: TGTGCCAGCAGCTTAGATCACACGGATTTATCGCCCCTCCACTTT. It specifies CASSLDHTDLSPLHF.

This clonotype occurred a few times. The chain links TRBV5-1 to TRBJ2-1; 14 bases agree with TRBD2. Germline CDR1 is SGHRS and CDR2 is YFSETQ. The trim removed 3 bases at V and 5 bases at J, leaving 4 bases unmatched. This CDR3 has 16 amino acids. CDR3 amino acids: CASSSGLAGGHNEQFF. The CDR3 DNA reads TGCGCCAGCAGCTCAGGACTAGCGGGAGGACACAATGAGCAGTTCTTC.

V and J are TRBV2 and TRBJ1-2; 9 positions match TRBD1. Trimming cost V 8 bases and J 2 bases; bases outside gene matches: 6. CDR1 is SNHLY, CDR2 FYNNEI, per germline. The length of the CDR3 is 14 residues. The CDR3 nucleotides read TGTGCCAGCTTCGCCGGACAGGGGAACTATGGCTACACCTTC. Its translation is CASFAGQGNYGYTF.

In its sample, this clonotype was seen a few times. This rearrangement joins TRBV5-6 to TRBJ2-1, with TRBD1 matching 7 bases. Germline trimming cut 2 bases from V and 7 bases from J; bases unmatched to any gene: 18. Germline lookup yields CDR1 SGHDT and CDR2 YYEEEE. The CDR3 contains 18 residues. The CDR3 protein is CASSFEGAFLTRTNEQFF. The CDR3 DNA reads TGTGCCAGCAGCTTCGAGGGGGCATTCTTAACCCGTACAAATGAGCAGTTCTTC.

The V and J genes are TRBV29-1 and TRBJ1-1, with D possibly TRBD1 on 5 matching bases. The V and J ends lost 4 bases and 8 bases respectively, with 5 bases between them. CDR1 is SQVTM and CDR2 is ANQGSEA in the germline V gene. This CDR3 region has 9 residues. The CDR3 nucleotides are TGCAGCGTTGGACAGGAAGCTTTCTTT. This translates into CSVGQEAFF.

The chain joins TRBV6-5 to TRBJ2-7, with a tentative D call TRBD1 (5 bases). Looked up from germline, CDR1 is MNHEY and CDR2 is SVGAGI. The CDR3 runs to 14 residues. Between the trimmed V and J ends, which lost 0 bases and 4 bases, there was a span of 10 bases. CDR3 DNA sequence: TGTGCCAGCAGTTACTCGGGGCTTAGGTACGAGCAGTACTTC. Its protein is CASSYSGLRYEQYF.

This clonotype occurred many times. CDR3 residues: CASSSSRSGNEQFF. The CDR3 region has the DNA TGTGCCAGCAGCTCGAGTCGGAGCGGAAATGAGCAGTTCTTC. This chain uses TRBV7-6 with TRBJ2-1, with a possible D match to TRBD2 (5 bases). CDR3 size: 14 residues. Germline V gene sequence: CDR1 SGHVS, CDR2 FNYEAQ. With 4 bases removed from V and 7 bases from J, the gap between germline ends came to 14 bases.

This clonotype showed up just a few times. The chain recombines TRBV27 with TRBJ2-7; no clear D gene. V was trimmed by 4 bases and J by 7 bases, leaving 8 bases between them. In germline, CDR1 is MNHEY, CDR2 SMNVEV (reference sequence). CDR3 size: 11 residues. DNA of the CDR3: TGTGCCAGCAGTTCTGGGGTAGAGCAGTACTTC. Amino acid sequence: CASSSGVEQYF.

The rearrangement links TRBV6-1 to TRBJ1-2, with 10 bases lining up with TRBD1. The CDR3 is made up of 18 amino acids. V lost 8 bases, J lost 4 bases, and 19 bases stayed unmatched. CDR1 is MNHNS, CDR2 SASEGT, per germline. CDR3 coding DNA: TGTGCCAGCCTTCCCCCCCGGGACAGGGGCTTCCCTCTCTATGGCTACACCTTC. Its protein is CASLPPRDRGFPLYGYTF.

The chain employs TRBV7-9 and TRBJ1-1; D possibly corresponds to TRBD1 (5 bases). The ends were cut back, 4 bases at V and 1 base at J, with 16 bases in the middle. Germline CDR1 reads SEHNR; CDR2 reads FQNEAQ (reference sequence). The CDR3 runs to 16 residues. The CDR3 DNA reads TGTGCCAGCAGCTCCCAAGGGACCCTTGGGAACACTGAAGCTTTCTTT. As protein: CASSSQGTLGNTEAFF.

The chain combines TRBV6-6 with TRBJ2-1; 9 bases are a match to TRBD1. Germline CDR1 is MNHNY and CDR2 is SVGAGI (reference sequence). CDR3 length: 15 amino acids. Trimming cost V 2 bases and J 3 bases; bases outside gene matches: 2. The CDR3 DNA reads TGTGCCAGCAGTTACCGGGACAGGGACTACAATGAGCAGTTCTTC. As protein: CASSYRDRDYNEQFF.

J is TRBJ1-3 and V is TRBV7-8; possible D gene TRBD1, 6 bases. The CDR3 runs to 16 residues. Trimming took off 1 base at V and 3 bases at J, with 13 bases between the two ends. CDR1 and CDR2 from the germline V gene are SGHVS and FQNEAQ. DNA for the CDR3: TGTGCCAGCAGCTTAGACAGGGTAGTTGTTGGAAACACCATATATTTT. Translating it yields CASSLDRVVVGNTIYF.

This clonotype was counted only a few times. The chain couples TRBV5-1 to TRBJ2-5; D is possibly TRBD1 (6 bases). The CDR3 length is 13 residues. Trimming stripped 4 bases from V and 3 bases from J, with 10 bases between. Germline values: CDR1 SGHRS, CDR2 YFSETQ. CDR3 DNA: TGCGCCAGCAGCGTAAGGGGGAAAGAGACCCAGTACTTC. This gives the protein CASSVRGKETQYF.

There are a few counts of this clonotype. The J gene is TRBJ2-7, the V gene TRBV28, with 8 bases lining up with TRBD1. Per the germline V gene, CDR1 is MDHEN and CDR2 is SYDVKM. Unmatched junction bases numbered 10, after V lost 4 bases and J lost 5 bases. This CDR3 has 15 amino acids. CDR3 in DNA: TGTGCCAGCAGTTCCCCCGGACAGGGCACAAACGAGCAGTACTTC. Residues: CASSSPGQGTNEQYF.

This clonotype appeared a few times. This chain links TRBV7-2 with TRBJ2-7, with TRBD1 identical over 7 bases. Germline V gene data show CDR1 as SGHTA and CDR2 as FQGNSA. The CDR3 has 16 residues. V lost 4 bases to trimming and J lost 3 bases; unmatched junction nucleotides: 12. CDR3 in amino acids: CASSSAGTVLFYEQYF. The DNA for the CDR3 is TGTGCCAGCAGCTCCGCCGGGACAGTCCTATTCTACGAGCAGTACTTC.

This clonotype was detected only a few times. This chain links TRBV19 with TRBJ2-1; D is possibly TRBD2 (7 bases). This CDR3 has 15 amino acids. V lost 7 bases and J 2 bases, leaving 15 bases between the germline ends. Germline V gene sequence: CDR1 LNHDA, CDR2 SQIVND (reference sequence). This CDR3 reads CASKEGGKAYNEQFF. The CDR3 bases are TGTGCCAGTAAAGAGGGGGGGAAGGCCTACAATGAGCAGTTCTTC.

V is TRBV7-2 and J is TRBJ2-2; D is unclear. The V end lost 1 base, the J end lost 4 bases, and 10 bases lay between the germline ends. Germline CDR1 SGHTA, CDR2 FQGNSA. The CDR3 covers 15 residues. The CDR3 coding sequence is TGTGCCAGCAGCTTAGGAAGGCGAGGCACCGGGGAGCTGTTTTTT. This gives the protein CASSLGRRGTGELFF.

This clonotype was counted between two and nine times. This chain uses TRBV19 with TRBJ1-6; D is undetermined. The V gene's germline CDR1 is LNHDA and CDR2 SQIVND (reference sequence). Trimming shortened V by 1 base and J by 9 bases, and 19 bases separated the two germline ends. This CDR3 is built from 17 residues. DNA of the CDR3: TGTGCCAGTAGTATAGTCGGACTTCTCCCCGGTGGTTCACCCCTCCACTTT. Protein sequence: CASSIVGLLPGGSPLHF. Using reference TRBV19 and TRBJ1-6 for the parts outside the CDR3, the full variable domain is DGGITQSPKYLFRKEGQNVTLSCEQNLNHDAMYWYRQDPGQGLRLIYYSQIVNDFQKGDIAEGYSVSREKKESFPLTVTSAQKNPTAFYLCASSIVGLLPGGSPLHFGNGTRLTVT.

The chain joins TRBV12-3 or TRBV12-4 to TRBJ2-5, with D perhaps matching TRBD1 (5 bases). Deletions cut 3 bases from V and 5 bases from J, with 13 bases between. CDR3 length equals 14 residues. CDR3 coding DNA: TGTGCCAGCAGTTTCGGCTCAGGGATCGAGACCCAGTACTTC. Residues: CASSFGSGIETQYF.

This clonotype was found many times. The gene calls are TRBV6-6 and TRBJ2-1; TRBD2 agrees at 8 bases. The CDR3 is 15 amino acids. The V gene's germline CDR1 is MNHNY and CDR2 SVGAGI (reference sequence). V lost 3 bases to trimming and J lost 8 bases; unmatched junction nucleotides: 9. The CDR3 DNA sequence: TGTGCCAGCAGTTATCGGAGCGGGAGAAGGTATGAGCAGTTCTTC. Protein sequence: CASSYRSGRRYEQFF.

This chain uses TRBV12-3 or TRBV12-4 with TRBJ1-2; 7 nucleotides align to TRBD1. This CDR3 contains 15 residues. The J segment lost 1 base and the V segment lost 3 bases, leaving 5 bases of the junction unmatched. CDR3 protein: CASSLDRSHNYGYTF. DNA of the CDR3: TGTGCCAGCAGTTTGGACAGGTCCCATAACTATGGCTACACCTTC.

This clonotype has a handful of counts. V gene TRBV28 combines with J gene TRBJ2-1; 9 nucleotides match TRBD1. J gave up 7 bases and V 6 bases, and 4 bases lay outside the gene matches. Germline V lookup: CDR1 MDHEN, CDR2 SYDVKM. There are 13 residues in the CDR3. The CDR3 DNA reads TGTGCCAGCAGGAACAGGGGGCCGAATGAGCAGTTCTTC. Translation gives CASRNRGPNEQFF.